This T cell receptor (beta chain) was found in a study of T cells in Graves' hyperthyroidism and ophthalmopathy. General observations from the study: Among clonotypes expanded in thyroid above 0.001, most were also found in blood.

In this sample, this clonotype turned up many times. Its antigen is not identified. The hyperthyroidism patients had all been newly diagnosed, and their disease duration was under 2 months. Their ages ranged from 18 to 65 years. Reasons for excluding patients were uncontrolled infection, other autoimmune disease, pregnancy or lactation. Clinicians diagnosed patients from clinical symptoms, serum thyroxine and TRAb, thyroid ultrasound and orbital computed tomography. Template material for amplifying TCR beta CDR3 regions consisted of RNA transcripts. TCR CDR3 underwent first-round RT-PCR with the HTBI primer set. TCRdb used MiXCR to reprocess the multiplex PCR reads, holding one entry per CDR3 protein. The table shows under 350,000 distinct CDR3 sequences, with 20% to 25% occurring only once. The source material was blood. This clonotype originated in a woman aged 45 to 65 with Graves' hyperthyroidism.

DNA for the CDR3: TGTGCCAGCAACAGCAATCAGCCCCAGCATTTT. Protein: CASNSNQPQHF. The chain employs TRBV28 and TRBJ1-5; unclear D gene. There are 11 residues in the CDR3. CDR1 and CDR2 from the germline V gene are MDHEN and SYDVKM. The ends were cut back, 7 bases at V and 1 base at J, with 2 bases in the middle.